The T cell receptor (beta chain) under discussion was sequenced for a study of cytomegalovirus exposure and HLA in healthy donors (dated by TCRdb to the late 2010s). For context, the study as a whole: A later analysis indicated that the 120 validation repertoires were generated on the platform also employed for the 650 to 850 repertoires of the first cohort. To predict cytomegalovirus infection status, the study combined high-throughput TCR immunosequencing, statistical association of individual TCRs with disease status, and machine learning. Besides the first cohort of approximately 670 subjects, a separate validation cohort made up of 120 or so different subjects was used. The aim of the study was to test whether cataloging public T cell receptors could identify signatures of past pathogen exposure.

Trimming at the junction amounts to 4 bases on V and 3 bases on J, and the germline ends lie 15 bases apart. Looking up the germline V gene (reference sequence) yields CDR1 SEHNR and CDR2 FQNEAQ. Taken from cysteine to phenylalanine, the CDR3 has 16 residues. Only the CDR3 region is kept as DNA, spanning 48 bases read in frame from base 1. Separate from the approximately 700-subject first cohort, the validation cohort of roughly 110 subjects was the group to which the donors belonged. General findings and caveats noted by the study authors: In both the original and validation cohorts, the classifier was reported to diagnose cytomegalovirus status with high specificity and sensitivity. While some public TCRs were present in many individuals, most TCR sequences turned up only very rarely across donors. In the study, some 160 TCR beta chains were listed as associated with cytomegalovirus. It was suggested by the authors that the approach could potentially be generalized to other disease states and immunological phenotypes. In vitro tests confirmed that a few of the cytomegalovirus-associated TCR beta chains recognize cytomegalovirus antigens. A later analysis found that TCRs clustered in the first cohort also tended to co-occur in the 120 or so validation repertoires, with 90% to 95% of cluster scores above 0. A later analysis had no HLA typing for the validation cohort, so co-occurrence there was scored across all 130 or so repertoires.

Receptor libraries were prepared by the immunoSEQ multiplex PCR assay. On the study's bioinformatics: A statistical classification framework was built to diagnose cytomegalovirus status from the catalog of TCR beta chain sequences. The table was pulled from immuneACCESS by TCRdb, which kept in-frame rearrangements only. Such tables lose some clones; where checked, under half of the loss comes from unresolved V genes, and the rest has no known cause. The V and J calls and clone size come from that table; D and trimming were worked out from the DNA. This sample is represented by 65,000 or so clones; about 90% of them were singletons. About 1.2% of the sample lies in the top ten. Only one count was recorded for this clone. The target of this receptor is not known. No base qualities exist here, and no much larger clone lies one base off it.

The V and J segments used are TRBV7-9 and TRBJ2-2; a confident D gene designation cannot be given. This clonotype was obtained from a woman aged 18-29 years in good health and CMV-seronegative. Sequencing was done on a sample of PBMCs. The DNA sequence reads TGTGCCAGCAGCTCGTCGGCGCTAGAACACACCGGGGAGCTGTTTTTT. This sequence encodes CASSSSALEHTGELFF.